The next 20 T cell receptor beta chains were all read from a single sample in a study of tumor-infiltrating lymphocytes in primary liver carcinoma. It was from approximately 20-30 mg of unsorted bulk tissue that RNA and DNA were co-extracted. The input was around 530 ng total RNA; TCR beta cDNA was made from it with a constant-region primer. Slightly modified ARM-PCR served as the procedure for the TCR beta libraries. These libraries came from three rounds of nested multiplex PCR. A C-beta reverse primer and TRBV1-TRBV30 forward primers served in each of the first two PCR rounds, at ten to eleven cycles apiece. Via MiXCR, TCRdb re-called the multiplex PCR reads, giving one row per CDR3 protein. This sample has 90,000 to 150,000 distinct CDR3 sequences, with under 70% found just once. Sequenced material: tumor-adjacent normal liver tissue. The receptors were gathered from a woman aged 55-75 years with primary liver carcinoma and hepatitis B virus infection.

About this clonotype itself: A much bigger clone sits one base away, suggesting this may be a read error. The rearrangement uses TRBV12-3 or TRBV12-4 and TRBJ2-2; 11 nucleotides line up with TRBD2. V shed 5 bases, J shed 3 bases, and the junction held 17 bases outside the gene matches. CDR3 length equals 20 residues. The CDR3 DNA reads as TGTGCCAGCAGTCTTACCCACCTTAGCGGGAGGGCCCCTTACACCGGGGAGCTGTTTTTT. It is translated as CASSLTHLSGRAPYTGELFF.

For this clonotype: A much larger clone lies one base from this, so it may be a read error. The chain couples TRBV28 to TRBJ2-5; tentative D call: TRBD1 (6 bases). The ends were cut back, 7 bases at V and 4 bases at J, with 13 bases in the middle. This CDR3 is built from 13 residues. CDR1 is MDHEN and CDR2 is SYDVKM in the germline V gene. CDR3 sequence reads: CASTPSRGETQYF. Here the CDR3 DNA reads TGTGCCAGCACCCCGAGCAGGGGAGAGACCCAGTACTTC.

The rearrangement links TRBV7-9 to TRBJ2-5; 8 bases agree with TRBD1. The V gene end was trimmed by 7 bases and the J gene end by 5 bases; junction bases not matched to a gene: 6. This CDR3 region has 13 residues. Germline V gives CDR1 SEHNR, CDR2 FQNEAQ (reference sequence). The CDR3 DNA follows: TGTGCCAGCATCCGGACAGGGTCGGAGACCCAGTACTTC. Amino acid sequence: CASIRTGSETQYF. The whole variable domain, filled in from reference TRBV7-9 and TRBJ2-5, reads DTGVSQNPRHKITKRGQNVTFRCDPISEHNRLYWYRQTLGQGPEFLTYFQNEAQLEKSRLLSDRFSAERPKGSFSTLEIQRTEQGDSAMYLCASIRTGSETQYFGPGTRLLVL.

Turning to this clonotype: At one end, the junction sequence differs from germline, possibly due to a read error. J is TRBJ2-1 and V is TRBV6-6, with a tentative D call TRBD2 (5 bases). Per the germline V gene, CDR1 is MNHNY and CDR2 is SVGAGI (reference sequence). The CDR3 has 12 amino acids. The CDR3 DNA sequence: TGTACCAGCAGTTGTGCGGGCAATGAGCAGTTCTTC. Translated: CTSSCAGNEQFF.

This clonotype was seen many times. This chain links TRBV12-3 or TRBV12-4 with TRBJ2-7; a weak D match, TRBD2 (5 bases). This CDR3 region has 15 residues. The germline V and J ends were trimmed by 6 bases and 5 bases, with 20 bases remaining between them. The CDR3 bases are TGTGCCAGCAGCCCACGGGGATCCATTTCCCACGAGCAGTACTTC. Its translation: CASSPRGSISHEQYF.

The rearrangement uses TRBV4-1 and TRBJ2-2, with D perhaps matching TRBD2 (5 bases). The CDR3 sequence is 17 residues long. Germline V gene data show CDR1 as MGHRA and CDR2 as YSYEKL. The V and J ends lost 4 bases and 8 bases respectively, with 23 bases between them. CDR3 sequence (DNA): TGCGCCAGCAGCCGGGAAACTATTGGGAGAGGGAAGGGGGAGCTGTTTTTT. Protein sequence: CASSRETIGRGKGELFF.

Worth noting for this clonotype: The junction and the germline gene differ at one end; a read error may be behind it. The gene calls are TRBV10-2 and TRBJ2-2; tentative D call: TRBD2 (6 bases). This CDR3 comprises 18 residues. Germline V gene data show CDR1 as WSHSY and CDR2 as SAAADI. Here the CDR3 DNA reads TGCGCCAGCAGTGAGTCGACTAGACATATAACGAACACCGGGGAGGTGTTTTTT. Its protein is CASSESTRHITNTGEVFF.

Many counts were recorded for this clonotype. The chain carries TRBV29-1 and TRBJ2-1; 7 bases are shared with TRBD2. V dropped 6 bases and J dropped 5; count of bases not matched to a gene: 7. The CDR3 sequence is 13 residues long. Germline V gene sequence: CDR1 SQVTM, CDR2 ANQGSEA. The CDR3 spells CSVAPTSDNEQFF. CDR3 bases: TGCAGCGTCGCGCCAACTAGCGACAATGAGCAGTTCTTC.

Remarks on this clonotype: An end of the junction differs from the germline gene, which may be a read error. The CDR3 DNA reads TGTGGCAGCAGTCTGACTAGCGGGAGTTACGAGCAGTGCTTC. It encodes CGSSLTSGSYEQCF. This chain links TRBV12-3 or TRBV12-4 with TRBJ2-7, with 12 positions matching TRBD2. CDR3 size: 14 residues.

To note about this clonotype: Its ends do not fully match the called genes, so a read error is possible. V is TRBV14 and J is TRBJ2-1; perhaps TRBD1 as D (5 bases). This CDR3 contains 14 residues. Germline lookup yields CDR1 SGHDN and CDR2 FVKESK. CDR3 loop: CTSSRGLGAYEQFF. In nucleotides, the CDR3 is TGTACCAGCAGCCGCGGCCTAGGGGCCTATGAGCAGTTCTTC.

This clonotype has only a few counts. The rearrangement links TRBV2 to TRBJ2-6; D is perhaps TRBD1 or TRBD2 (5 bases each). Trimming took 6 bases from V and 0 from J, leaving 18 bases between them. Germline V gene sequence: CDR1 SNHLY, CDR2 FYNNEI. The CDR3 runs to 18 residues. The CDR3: CASRGLRDVSSGANVLTF. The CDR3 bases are TGTGCCAGCAGGGGTCTCCGGGACGTAAGCTCTGGGGCCAACGTCCTGACTTTC.

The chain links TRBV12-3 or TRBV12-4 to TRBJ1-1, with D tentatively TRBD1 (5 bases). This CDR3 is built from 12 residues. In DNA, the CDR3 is TGTGTCACCTGGACACCCGACGCTGAAGCTTTCTTT. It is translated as CVTWTPDAEAFF.

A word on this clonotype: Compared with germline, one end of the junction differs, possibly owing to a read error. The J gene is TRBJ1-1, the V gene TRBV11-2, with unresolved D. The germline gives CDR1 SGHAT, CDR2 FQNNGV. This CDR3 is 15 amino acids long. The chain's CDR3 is CAGSPPRGVNTEAFF. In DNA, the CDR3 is TGTGCCGGCAGCCCCCCGCGGGGTGTGAATACTGAAGCTTTCTTT.

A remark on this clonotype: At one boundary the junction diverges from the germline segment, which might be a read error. CDR3 protein: CAGSGQGYEQYF. The CDR3 DNA is TGTGCCGGCAGCGGACAGGGATACGAGCAGTACTTC. The chain has TRBV7-9 and TRBJ2-7; TRBD1 agrees at 8 bases. This CDR3 region has 12 residues. Germline CDR1 SEHNR, CDR2 FQNEAQ (reference sequence).

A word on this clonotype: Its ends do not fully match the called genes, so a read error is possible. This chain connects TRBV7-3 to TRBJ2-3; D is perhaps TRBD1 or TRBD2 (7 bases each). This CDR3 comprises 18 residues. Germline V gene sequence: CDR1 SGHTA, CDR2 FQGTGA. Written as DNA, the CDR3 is TGTGCCAGTAGCTTATCATCTGACAGGGCGGGGGGCACAGATACGCAGTATTTT. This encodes CASSLSSDRAGGTDTQYF.

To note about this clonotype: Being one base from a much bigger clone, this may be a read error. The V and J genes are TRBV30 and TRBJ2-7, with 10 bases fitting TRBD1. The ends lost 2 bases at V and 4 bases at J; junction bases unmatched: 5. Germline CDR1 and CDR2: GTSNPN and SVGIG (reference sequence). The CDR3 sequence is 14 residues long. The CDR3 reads CAWSMGTGAYEQYF. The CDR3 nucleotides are TGTGCCTGGAGTATGGGGACAGGGGCTTACGAGCAGTACTTC. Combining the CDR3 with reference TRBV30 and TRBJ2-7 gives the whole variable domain SQTIHQWPATLVQPVGSPLSLECTVEGTSNPNLYWYRQAAGRGLQLLFYSVGIGQISSEVPQNLSASRPQDRQFILSSKKLLLSDSGFYLCAWSMGTGAYEQYFGPGTRLTVT.

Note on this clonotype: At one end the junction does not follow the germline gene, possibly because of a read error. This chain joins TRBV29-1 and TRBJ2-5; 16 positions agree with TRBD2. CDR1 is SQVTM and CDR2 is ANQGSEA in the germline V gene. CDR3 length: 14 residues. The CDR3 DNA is TGCAGCTTTGATGGGACTAGCGGGAGGGAGACCCGGTACTTC. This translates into CSFDGTSGRETRYF.

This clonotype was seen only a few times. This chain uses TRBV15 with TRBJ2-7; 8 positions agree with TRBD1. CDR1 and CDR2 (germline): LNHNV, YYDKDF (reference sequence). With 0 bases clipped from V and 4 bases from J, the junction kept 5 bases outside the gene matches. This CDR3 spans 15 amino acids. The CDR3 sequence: CATSRDVRQGYEQYF. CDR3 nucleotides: TGTGCCACCAGCAGAGACGTGCGACAGGGGTACGAGCAGTACTTC.

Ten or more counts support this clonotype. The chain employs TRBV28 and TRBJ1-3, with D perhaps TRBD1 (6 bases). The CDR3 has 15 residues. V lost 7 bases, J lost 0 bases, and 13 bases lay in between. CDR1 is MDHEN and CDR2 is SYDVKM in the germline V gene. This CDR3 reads CASTIRGTSGNTIYF. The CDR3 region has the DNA TGTGCCAGCACCATCAGGGGAACCTCTGGAAACACCATATATTTT.

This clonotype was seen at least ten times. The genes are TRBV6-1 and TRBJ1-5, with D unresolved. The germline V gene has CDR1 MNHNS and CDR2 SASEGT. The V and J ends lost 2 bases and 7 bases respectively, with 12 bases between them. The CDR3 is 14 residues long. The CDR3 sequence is CASSEMPLDQPQHF. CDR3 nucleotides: TGTGCCAGCAGTGAAATGCCCCTGGACCAGCCCCAGCATTTT.